The rows below give T cell receptor beta chains drawn from one sample of a study of response to subunit inactivated influenza vaccine. TCRdb used MiXCR to reprocess the RT-PCR reads, holding one entry per CDR3 protein. The repertoire holds 500,000 to 600,000 distinct CDR3 sequences, with about 8% as singletons. The sample here was PBMCs from blood, taken roughly 24 months after vaccination. All receptors come from a man aged 50 to 69 who received an inactivated influenza vaccine. The CDR3 runs from the conserved cysteine through the conserved F or W. A D gene is named only where the DNA matches it firmly. Size is omitted from some rows. Given values are once, few, many or a class for expanded clones.

clone_size	v_call	d_call	j_call	cdr3_aa	cdr3_nt
-	TRBV14	-	TRBJ2-5	CASSPFSRQETQYF	TGTGCCAGCAGCCCCTTCTCGCGGCAAGAGACCCAGTACTTC
-	TRBV6-2/TRBV6-3	TRBD1	TRBJ2-7	CASNLQGYEQYF	TGTGCCAGCAACCTACAGGGGTACGAGCAGTACTTC
-	TRBV6-5	-	TRBJ1-1	CASTHGGRDSTEAFF	TGTGCCAGCACCCACGGGGGGAGGGATAGCACTGAAGCTTTCTTT
few	TRBV7-9	-	TRBJ2-5	CASSLVGVPQETQYF	TGTGCCAGCAGCTTGGTGGGGGTCCCCCAAGAGACCCAGTACTTC
many	TRBV6-1	-	TRBJ1-1	CASRRPMNTEAFF	TGTGCCAGCAGAAGACCAATGAACACTGAAGCTTTCTTT
once	TRBV20-1	TRBD2	TRBJ2-3	CSASLAGGRDTQYF	TGCAGTGCTAGCCTAGCGGGGGGGAGGGATACGCAGTATTTT
-	TRBV10-1	TRBD1	TRBJ2-2	CASGTGNTGELFF	TGCGCCAGCGGGACAGGGAACACCGGGGAGCTGTTTTTT
many	TRBV20-1	-	TRBJ1-1	CSARDPRREAFF	TGCAGTGCCCGGGACCCCCGTCGTGAAGCTTTCTTT
many	TRBV5-1	TRBD1	TRBJ1-2	CASSLAPGTAPDTF	TGCGCCAGCAGCTTGGCCCCCGGGACAGCGCCGGACACCTTC
few	TRBV7-9	TRBD2	TRBJ2-3	CASRGVSGGSTDTQYF	TGTGCCAGCCGAGGGGTTAGCGGGGGATCCACAGATACGCAGTATTTT
few	TRBV10-3	TRBD1	TRBJ1-6	CAISESERTGVFYNSPLHF	TGTGCCATCAGTGAGTCTGAGAGGACAGGGGTTTTTTATAATTCACCCCTCCACTTT
few	TRBV7-6	-	TRBJ1-1	CASSHGGRSAFF	TGTGCCAGCAGCCACGGCGGGCGCTCGGCTTTCTTT
few	TRBV7-2	TRBD1	TRBJ2-1	CASRVDRGYNEQFF	TGTGCCAGCAGGGTGGACAGGGGTTACAATGAGCAGTTCTTC
few	TRBV20-1	TRBD2	TRBJ2-7	CSARLAGGIYEQYF	TGCAGTGCTAGACTCGCGGGAGGGATATACGAGCAGTACTTC
few	TRBV5-1	-	TRBJ2-3	CASSHFITDTQYF	TGCGCCAGCAGCCATTTTATAACAGATACGCAGTATTTT
many	TRBV5-1	-	TRBJ1-1	CASSSSGTTNTEAFF	TGCGCCAGCAGCTCTTCCGGGACAACGAACACTGAAGCTTTCTTT
few	TRBV3-1	TRBD2	TRBJ2-3	CASSQSGGGQTDTQYF	TGTGCCAGCAGCCAATCGGGCGGGGGGCAGACAGATACGCAGTATTTT
few	TRBV15	-	TRBJ1-5	CATSRDPLGNQPQHF	TGTGCCACCAGCAGAGACCCACTTGGGAATCAGCCCCAGCATTTT
many	TRBV7-2	TRBD1	TRBJ1-5	CASRPDRVSNQPQHF	TGTGCCAGCAGACCGGACAGGGTGAGCAATCAGCCCCAGCATTTT
few	TRBV7-2	TRBD2	TRBJ2-7	CASSLHPGGSSDEQYF	TGTGCCAGCAGCTTACATCCGGGGGGGAGCTCGGACGAGCAGTACTTC
few	TRBV29-1	TRBD2	TRBJ2-3	CSVSGTGGGTDTQYF	TGCAGCGTTTCGGGCACGGGGGGAGGGACAGATACGCAGTATTTT
few	TRBV12-3/TRBV12-4	-	TRBJ2-7	CASSFYNSYEQYF	TGTGCCAGCAGTTTTTACAACTCCTACGAGCAGTACTTC
few	TRBV14	-	TRBJ2-7	CASSQDLNRYEQYF	TGTGCCAGCAGCCAAGATCTTAATCGCTACGAGCAGTACTTC
few	TRBV7-9	-	TRBJ2-7	CASSLDPPDEQYF	TGTGCCAGCAGCTTAGACCCCCCAGACGAGCAGTACTTC
-	TRBV20-1	-	TRBJ2-7	CSARGSPGGAEQYF	TGCAGTGCTAGAGGCTCCCCTGGGGGGGCGGAGCAGTACTTC
-	TRBV5-1	-	TRBJ1-1	CASSEASNTEAFF	TGCGCCAGCAGCGAGGCATCGAACACTGAAGCTTTCTTT
many	TRBV4-3	TRBD2	TRBJ2-1	CASSQDLRTSAHNEQFF	TGCGCCAGCAGCCAAGATCTTCGGACTAGCGCTCACAATGAGCAGTTCTTC
-	TRBV11-2	TRBD1	TRBJ2-7	CASSLAGGYSGEQYF	TGTGCCAGCAGCTTAGCAGGGGGCTACTCTGGCGAGCAGTACTTC
-	TRBV20-1	-	TRBJ2-7	CSATVPGPSYEQYF	TGCAGTGCTACTGTACCGGGACCTTCCTACGAGCAGTACTTC
few	TRBV5-1	-	TRBJ1-1	CASSQSILLRGTEAFF	TGCGCCAGCAGCCAGTCCATACTCCTCCGGGGCACTGAAGCTTTCTTT
few	TRBV28	-	TRBJ2-1	CASSLLRGEQFF	TGTGCCAGCAGCCTCCTTCGGGGCGAGCAGTTCTTC
many	TRBV5-1	-	TRBJ2-3	CASSPGVASTDTQYF	TGCGCCAGCAGCCCCGGAGTTGCAAGCACAGATACGCAGTATTTT
-	TRBV12-3/TRBV12-4	-	TRBJ2-3	CASSLALLRLGNTDTQYF	TGTGCCAGCAGTTTAGCCCTTCTACGGCTAGGAAATACAGATACGCAGTATTTT
few	TRBV18	TRBD1	TRBJ2-1	CASSPLQGASSNEQFF	TGTGCCAGCTCACCCCTGCAGGGGGCCTCTTCCAATGAGCAGTTCTTC
few	TRBV15	-	TRBJ2-1	CATSRRARRNEQFF	TGTGCCACCAGCAGACGGGCGCGGCGCAATGAGCAGTTCTTC
few	TRBV20-1	-	TRBJ1-5	CSAGQSSNQPQHF	TGCAGTGCCGGCCAAAGTAGCAATCAGCCCCAGCATTTT
few	TRBV6-1	-	TRBJ1-4	CASSQGNGFEKLFF	TGTGCCAGCAGCCAAGGGAACGGTTTTGAAAAACTGTTTTTT
few	TRBV20-1	-	TRBJ2-5	CCALLFGLVGYQETQYF	TGCTGTGCCCTCCTTTTCGGACTTGTGGGGTACCAAGAGACCCAGTACTTC
-	TRBV27	-	TRBJ2-5	CASSFGLGFVETQYF	TGTGCCAGCAGTTTCGGTCTAGGTTTTGTAGAGACCCAGTACTTC
many	TRBV12-3/TRBV12-4	-	TRBJ1-1	CASSYQGMNTEAFF	TGTGCCAGCAGTTACCAGGGTATGAACACTGAAGCTTTCTTT
-	TRBV12-3/TRBV12-4	-	TRBJ2-7	CASSLAGVYYEQYF	TGTGCCAGCAGTTTAGCGGGAGTGTACTACGAGCAGTACTTC
-	TRBV5-1	-	TRBJ1-1	CASSPGRPYTEAFF	TGCGCCAGCAGCCCAGGTAGGCCCTACACTGAAGCTTTCTTT
-	TRBV24-1	TRBD1	TRBJ2-5	CATSEAGTGIQETQYF	TGTGCCACCAGTGAGGCCGGGACAGGGATCCAAGAGACCCAGTACTTC
few	TRBV24-1	TRBD2	TRBJ2-2	CATSDFAGRGPGELFF	TGTGCCACCAGTGATTTCGCCGGGAGGGGTCCCGGGGAGCTGTTTTTT
few	TRBV4-1	-	TRBJ2-5	CASSQVLEAVEQETQYF	TGCGCCAGCAGCCAAGTCCTCGAGGCTGTTGAGCAAGAGACCCAGTACTTC
few	TRBV20-1	TRBD1	TRBJ2-1	CSRTGVSSPHNEQFF	TGCAGTAGGACAGGGGTTTCTAGCCCTCACAATGAGCAGTTCTTC
-	TRBV5-4	-	TRBJ1-2	CASSFSASIPDGYTF	TGTGCCAGCAGCTTCTCCGCTTCAATACCGGATGGCTACACCTTC
many	TRBV28	TRBD2	TRBJ2-7	CASSLPLGTSGRYEQYF	TGTGCCAGCAGTTTACCCCTGGGGACTAGCGGGAGATACGAGCAGTACTTC
-	TRBV14	-	TRBJ1-3	CASSPSRANTIYF	TGTGCCAGCAGCCCCTCGAGAGCGAACACCATATATTTT
few	TRBV4-3	-	TRBJ1-4	CASSRGRTAHGSTNEKLFF	TGCGCCAGCAGCCGAGGAAGGACAGCTCACGGATCAACTAATGAAAAACTGTTTTTT
-	TRBV6-2/TRBV6-3	-	TRBJ2-1	CASSYSLGRHYNEQFF	TGTGCCAGCAGTTACTCCCTTGGGAGACACTACAATGAGCAGTTCTTC
-	TRBV11-2	TRBD2	TRBJ2-2	CASSPPSGKNTGELFF	TGTGCCAGCAGCCCCCCTAGCGGGAAAAACACCGGGGAGCTGTTTTTT
many	TRBV5-5	-	TRBJ1-2	CASSLHQGANYGYTF	TGTGCCAGCAGCTTGCATCAGGGCGCTAACTATGGCTACACCTTC
few	TRBV27	TRBD1	TRBJ1-2	CASSGGRGLGYTF	TGTGCCAGCTCCGGCGGCAGGGGGCTTGGCTACACCTTC
-	TRBV6-1	-	TRBJ1-5	CASSEAATGSNQPQHF	TGTGCCAGCAGTGAAGCCGCCACAGGTAGCAATCAGCCCCAGCATTTT
-	TRBV2	-	TRBJ1-2	CASTWGSYYGYTF	TGTGCCAGCACCTGGGGGTCATACTATGGCTACACCTTC